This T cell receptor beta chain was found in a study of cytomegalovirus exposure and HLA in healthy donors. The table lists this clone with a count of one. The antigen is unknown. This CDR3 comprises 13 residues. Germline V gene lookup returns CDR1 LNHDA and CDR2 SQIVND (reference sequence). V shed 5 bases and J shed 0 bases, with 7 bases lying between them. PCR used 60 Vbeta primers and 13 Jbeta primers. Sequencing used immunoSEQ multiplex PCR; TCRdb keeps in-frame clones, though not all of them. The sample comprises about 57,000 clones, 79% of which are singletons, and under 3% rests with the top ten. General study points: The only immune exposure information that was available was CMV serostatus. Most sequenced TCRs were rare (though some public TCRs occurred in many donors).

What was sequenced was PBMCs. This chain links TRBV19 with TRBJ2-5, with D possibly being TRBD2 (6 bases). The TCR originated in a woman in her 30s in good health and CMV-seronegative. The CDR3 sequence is CASSGDYQETQYF. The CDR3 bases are TGTGCCAGTAGTGGGGACTACCAAGAGACCCAGTACTTC. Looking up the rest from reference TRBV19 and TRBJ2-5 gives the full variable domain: DGGITQSPKYLFRKEGQNVTLSCEQNLNHDAMYWYRQDPGQGLRLIYYSQIVNDFQKGDIAEGYSVSREKKESFPLTVTSAQKNPTAFYLCASSGDYQETQYFGPGTRLLVL.